This TCR beta chain was retrieved from a study of shared clonotypes between healthy human individuals. CD45RO-negative, CCR7-selected cells formed the naive CD8 fraction, which excluded terminally differentiated effector memory CD45RA+ cells. In germline, CDR1 is SQVTM, CDR2 ANQGSEA. V shed 3 bases and J shed 0 bases, with 15 bases lying between them. The CDR3 consists of 16 residues. Only in-frame clones appear in the TCRdb table, and some are missing; sequencing was by immunoSEQ multiplex PCR. The sample holds approximately 2,000,000 clones; around 95% are singletons and the top ten take less than 2%.

This receptor was obtained from a man younger than 35 in good health. Some clones in this sample may be carry-over from other donors' samples. J is TRBJ2-1 and V is TRBV29-1, with D possibly matching TRBD2 (5 bases). The sample comprised naive CD8+ T cells from PBMCs. CDR3 sequence: CSVERGSGLSYNEQFF. CDR3 nucleotides: TGCAGCGTTGAGCGCGGAAGCGGCCTCTCCTACAATGAGCAGTTCTTC.